These 31 T cell receptor beta chains came from one sample sequenced in a study of regulatory T cells in long-lasting Graves disease. Described time point: persistent/refractory GD, antithyroid drugs over 5 years with positive TRAb. The TCR library was prepared using RNA isolated from PBMCs. Assembly of TCR beta libraries relied on iRepertoire HTBI primers together with Arm-PCR of CDR3 regions. TCRdb called the multiplex PCR reads again in MiXCR, with one record for every CDR3 protein. The profile covers around 300,000 distinct CDR3 sequences, with more than 20% appearing a single time and around three fifths taken by the ten largest. The source material was peripheral blood mononuclear cells (PBMCs), sampled when the disease was refractory, from a patient treated with antithyroid drugs. These receptors all stem from a female donor with Graves disease.

Regarding this clonotype: This clone may be a read error of a much larger clone one base away. V usage is TRBV7-2 and J usage is TRBJ1-2; tentative D call: TRBD1 (6 bases). CDR1 is SGHTA and CDR2 is FQGNSA in the germline V gene. The CDR3 totals 14 residues. The V end lost 3 bases, the J end lost 7 bases, and 15 bases lay between the germline ends. CDR3 sequence reads: CASSLRVGACGYTF. CDR3 in DNA: TGTGCCAGCAGCTTGCGGGTGGGGGCCTGTGGCTACACCTTC. The variable domain in full, completed from reference TRBV7-2 and TRBJ1-2, reads GAGVSQSPSNKVTEKGKDVELRCDPISGHTALYWYRQSLGQGLEFLIYFQGNSAPDKSGLPSDRFSAERTGGSVSTLTIQRTQQEDSAVYLCASSLRVGACGYTFGSGTRLTVV.

On this clonotype itself: A much larger clone differs from this one at a single base, so this may be a read error. J is TRBJ2-5 and V is TRBV3-1; D is possibly TRBD2 (6 bases). The germline CDR1 and CDR2 sequences are LGHDT and YNNKEL (reference sequence). V lost 6 bases, J lost 7 bases, and 15 bases lay in between. This CDR3 contains 13 residues. CDR3 protein: CASRQGGEGTQYF. CDR3 DNA sequence: TGTGCCAGCAGGCAGGGAGGCGAAGGGACCCAGTACTTC.

This sequence joins TRBV7-2 and TRBJ2-5, with 12 nucleotides matching TRBD2. The germline V gene encodes CDR1 SGHTA and CDR2 FQGNSA. The CDR3 contains 18 residues. Trimming removed 1 base from V and 5 bases from J; junction bases left unmatched: 11. As DNA, the CDR3 is TGTGCCAGCAGCTTAGTGGGGTCTAGCGGGGGGGGTGGGGAGACCCAGTACTTC. This codes for CASSLVGSSGGGGETQYF.

This clonotype was seen only a few times. The chain recombines TRBV7-2 with TRBJ1-5, with TRBD1 matching 10 bases. The V gene end was trimmed by 1 base and the J gene end by 6 bases; junction bases not matched to a gene: 3. Germline V gene sequence: CDR1 SGHTA, CDR2 FQGNSA. This CDR3 has 15 residues. CDR3: CASSLGQGAIQPQHF. The CDR3 DNA reads as TGTGCCAGCAGCTTAGGACAGGGGGCTATTCAGCCCCAGCATTTT. The whole variable domain, filled in from reference TRBV7-2 and TRBJ1-5, reads GAGVSQSPSNKVTEKGKDVELRCDPISGHTALYWYRQSLGQGLEFLIYFQGNSAPDKSGLPSDRFSAERTGGSVSTLTIQRTQQEDSAVYLCASSLGQGAIQPQHFGDGTRLSIL.

This clonotype showed up many times. The gene calls are TRBV10-3 and TRBJ2-7, with D possibly matching TRBD2 (5 bases). The CDR3 length is 13 residues. Looked up from germline, CDR1 is ENHRY and CDR2 is SYGVKD. V lost 6 bases to trimming and J lost 7 bases, with 16 bases between them. DNA of the CDR3: TGTGCCATCAGGCTGGAGGTCTCGGGGGAGCAGTACTTC. Its translation: CAIRLEVSGEQYF.

The chain carries TRBV12-3 or TRBV12-4 and TRBJ1-3, with D unclear. The CDR3 totals 16 residues. The V and J ends lost 6 bases and 0 bases respectively, with 15 bases between them. The CDR3 loop reads CASRPRHSTSGNTIYF. The DNA for the CDR3 is TGTGCCAGCAGACCTCGACACAGTACCTCTGGAAACACCATATATTTT.

The sample holds one count of this clonotype. The V call is TRBV9, the J call TRBJ2-1; 10 bases map to TRBD1. The germline V gene has CDR1 SGDLS and CDR2 YYNGEE. CDR3 length: 16 amino acids. J gave up 6 bases and V 5 bases, and 11 bases lay outside the gene matches. CDR3 residues: CASSDGVGQGTNEQFF. CDR3 in DNA: TGTGCCAGCAGTGATGGGGTGGGACAGGGGACCAATGAGCAGTTCTTC. Based on the CDR3 plus reference TRBV9 and TRBJ2-1, the full variable domain is DSGVTQTPKHLITATGQRVTLRCSPRSGDLSVYWYQQSLDQGLQFLIQYYNGEERAKGNILERFSAQQFPDLHSELNLSSLELGDSALYFCASSDGVGQGTNEQFFGPGTRLTVL.

The gene calls are TRBV2 and TRBJ2-7; D is possibly TRBD1 or TRBD2 (6 bases each). Germline lookup yields CDR1 SNHLY and CDR2 FYNNEI. The CDR3 is 14 residues long. Trimming left V 4 bases short and J 1 base short, with 11 bases between. The CDR3 DNA reads as TGTGCCAGCAGTGGACGGGGGACATCCTACGAGCAGTACTTC. Its translation: CASSGRGTSYEQYF.

This sequence joins TRBV20-1 and TRBJ1-6; 8 bases are a match to TRBD1. Germline values: CDR1 DFQATT, CDR2 SNEGSKA (reference sequence). CDR3 length equals 14 residues. V was pared by 1 base and J by 8 bases, with 4 bases of the junction left unmatched. The CDR3 DNA follows: TGCAGTGCTAGAGGGACAGGGCGGGATTCACCCCTCCACTTT. Its protein product is CSARGTGRDSPLHF.

This rearrangement joins TRBV29-1 to TRBJ1-3; the match to TRBD1 covers 7 bases. This CDR3 region has 16 residues. Germline loops: CDR1 SQVTM, CDR2 ANQGSEA. The J segment lost 4 bases and the V segment lost 6 bases, leaving 15 bases of the junction unmatched. The CDR3 region has the DNA TGCAGCGTCCTCAGGACAGGCGGTTTCGGGGGAAACACCATATATTTT. Amino acids: CSVLRTGGFGGNTIYF.

The chain employs TRBV29-1 and TRBJ2-5, with TRBD2 matching 9 bases. The J segment lost 4 bases and the V segment lost 6 bases, leaving 12 bases of the junction unmatched. The CDR3 covers 15 residues. CDR1 is SQVTM and CDR2 is ANQGSEA in the germline V gene. The CDR3 nucleotides are TGCAGCGTCGATGGGCGGGAGGGATTGGGAGAGACCCAGTACTTC. Protein: CSVDGREGLGETQYF.

A few counts support this clonotype. V is TRBV28 and J is TRBJ2-3; D might be TRBD2 (6 bases). V dropped 5 bases and J dropped 5 bases, with 14 bases sitting between them. The CDR3 spans 14 residues. CDR1 and CDR2 from the germline V gene are MDHEN and SYDVKM. The CDR3 bases are TGTGCCAGCAGTCCCGGCCCTAGCGTAGATACGCAGTATTTT. Encoded protein: CASSPGPSVDTQYF. The entire variable domain, with the rest obtained from reference TRBV28 and TRBJ2-3, is as follows: DVKVTQSSRYLVKRTGEKVFLECVQDMDHENMFWYRQDPGLGLRLIYFSYDVKMKEKGDIPEGYSVSREKKERFSLILESASTNQTSMYLCASSPGPSVDTQYFGPGTRLTVL.

This chain connects TRBV15 to TRBJ2-5; D remains unclear. CDR1 is LNHNV and CDR2 is YYDKDF in the germline V gene (reference sequence). V shed 1 base and J shed 5 bases, with 5 bases lying between them. CDR3 length: 12 residues. In nucleotides, the CDR3 is TGTGCCACCAGCAGAGCTACCGAGACCCAGTACTTC. This encodes CATSRATETQYF. Together with reference TRBV15 and TRBJ2-5, the CDR3 gives the full variable domain: DAMVIQNPRYQVTQFGKPVTLSCSQTLNHNVMYWYQQKSSQAPKLLFHYYDKDFNNEADTPDNFQSRRPNTSFCFLDIRSPGLGDTAMYLCATSRATETQYFGPGTRLLVL.

This clonotype has a count of ten or more. This chain links TRBV2 with TRBJ1-5; D gene unclear. Germline CDR1 is SNHLY and CDR2 is FYNNEI. V was shortened by 6 bases and J by 4 bases, with 13 bases between the two germline ends. The CDR3 has 14 residues. The DNA for the CDR3 is TGTGCCAGCAGCAACGGTGGCCTTAATCAGCCCCAGCATTTT. This translates into CASSNGGLNQPQHF.

Ten or more counts support this clonotype. The genes are TRBV30 and TRBJ2-7; D might be TRBD1 (6 bases). V was clipped by 1 base and J by 1 base, with 8 bases between them. The CDR3 covers 13 residues. Germline CDR1 GTSNPN, CDR2 SVGIG (reference sequence). The DNA of the CDR3 is TGTGCCTGGAGTGGCAGGGGATCCTACGAGCAGTACTTC. Protein sequence: CAWSGRGSYEQYF. The complete variable domain, with remaining parts taken from reference TRBV30 and TRBJ2-7, reads SQTIHQWPATLVQPVGSPLSLECTVEGTSNPNLYWYRQAAGRGLQLLFYSVGIGQISSEVPQNLSASRPQDRQFILSSKKLLLSDSGFYLCAWSGRGSYEQYFGPGTRLTVT.

This chain joins TRBV11-2 and TRBJ2-4; 8 bases map to TRBD2. This CDR3 region has 14 residues. V lost 1 base, J lost 11 bases, and 7 bases stayed unmatched. Per the germline V gene, CDR1 is SGHAT and CDR2 is FQNNGV. The CDR3 region has the DNA TGTGCCAGCAGCTTAGTGGGCGGGGGGTCGGTTCAGTACTTC. This translates into CASSLVGGGSVQYF.

The rearrangement links TRBV10-3 to TRBJ1-4; perhaps TRBD1 as D (6 bases). The CDR3 runs to 12 residues. The V end lost 8 bases, the J end lost 8 bases, and 12 bases lay between the germline ends. Germline-derived CDR1 and CDR2 are ENHRY and SYGVKD. The CDR3 region has the DNA TGTGCCATCTCAGGGGCTGAGGAAAAACTGTTTTTT. It codes for CAISGAEEKLFF.

Written as DNA, the CDR3 is TGTGCCAGCAGCCTTCCAAGACCAGGGGAGGACAGGGTGGACTATGGCTACACCTTC. Its translation is CASSLPRPGEDRVDYGYTF. This chain links TRBV4-2 with TRBJ1-2; 8 nucleotides match TRBD1. The CDR3 contains 19 residues. Looked up from germline, CDR1 is LGHNA and CDR2 is YNFKEQ. After removal of 4 bases from V and 3 bases from J, the junction contained 19 bases not matched to a gene.

The chain couples TRBV28 to TRBJ2-3; the match to TRBD2 covers 7 bases. From germline, CDR1 is MDHEN and CDR2 SYDVKM. J lost 2 bases, V lost 6 bases, and 14 bases had no gene match. This CDR3 is built from 17 residues. The CDR3 DNA sequence: TGTGCCAGCAGCCCGCGGGGGAGCAGACAAATCACAGATACGCAGTATTTT. Translating it yields CASSPRGSRQITDTQYF.

The rearrangement joins TRBV15 to TRBJ2-5; 7 positions agree with TRBD2. The CDR3 has 17 amino acids. The germline V gene encodes CDR1 LNHNV and CDR2 YYDKDF (reference sequence). V lost 4 bases to trimming and J lost 2 bases; unmatched junction nucleotides: 13. The DNA of the CDR3 is TGTGCCACCAGCATACGGCCCCCGACTAGCCCACAAGAGACCCAGTACTTC. Its translation: CATSIRPPTSPQETQYF.

This clonotype was seen more than once but under ten times. The V and J genes are TRBV6-1 and TRBJ1-1; D perhaps matches TRBD1 (5 bases). Trimming cost V 7 bases and J 1 base, with 13 bases left between them. The length of the CDR3 is 14 residues. Germline values: CDR1 MNHNS, CDR2 SASEGT. The CDR3, as DNA: TGTGCCAGCAACCCAGGGCCGGCGAACACTGAAGCTTTCTTT. Protein sequence: CASNPGPANTEAFF.

The rearrangement uses TRBV6-5 and TRBJ2-1; 11 bases align to TRBD1. The V segment lost 2 bases and the J segment 9 bases; nucleotides outside the gene matches: 3. There are 14 residues in the CDR3. Looked up from germline, CDR1 is MNHEY and CDR2 is SVGAGI. The CDR3 region is CASSYGTGGIEQFF. The CDR3, as DNA: TGTGCCAGCAGTTACGGGACAGGGGGGATTGAGCAGTTCTTC.

This clonotype has a count of ten or more. The chain recombines TRBV7-8 with TRBJ1-1; perhaps TRBD1 as D (6 bases). The CDR3 is 13 amino acids. V gave up 7 bases and J gave up 4 bases, with 13 bases separating them. The V gene's germline CDR1 is SGHVS and CDR2 FQNEAQ. CDR3 in amino acids: CASTTGRVTEAFF. CDR3 DNA sequence: TGTGCCAGCACTACAGGGAGAGTCACTGAAGCTTTCTTT. Full variable domain (remainder filled in from reference TRBV7-8 and TRBJ1-1): GAGVSQSPRYKVAKRGQDVALRCDPISGHVSLFWYQQALGQGPEFLTYFQNEAQLDKSGLPSDRFFAERPEGSVSTLKIQRTQQEDSAVYLCASTTGRVTEAFFGQGTRLTVV.

This clonotype showed up just a few times. V usage is TRBV25-1 and J usage is TRBJ1-3; D unresolved. The CDR3 extends over 13 amino acids. Germline loops: CDR1 MGHDK, CDR2 SYGVNS. Trimming took off 3 bases at V and 8 bases at J, with 11 bases between the two ends. CDR3 sequence: CASSDLPEDTIYF. The CDR3 nucleotides read TGTGCCAGCAGTGATCTCCCCGAGGACACCATATATTTT.

This clonotype was counted a few times. The chain employs TRBV29-1 and TRBJ1-6; the D gene is possibly TRBD1 (5 bases). CDR3 size: 14 residues. Germline CDR1 is SQVTM and CDR2 is ANQGSEA. V lost 5 bases, J lost 9 bases, and 17 bases lay in between. CDR3 DNA sequence: TGCAGCGTTCGGACATTAGGTCCTAGTTCACCCCTCCACTTT. It is translated as CSVRTLGPSSPLHF.

The sample holds many counts of this clonotype. This chain connects TRBV7-2 to TRBJ1-1, with D uncertain. V lost 4 bases to trimming and J lost 0 bases, with 9 bases between them. Germline V gene sequence: CDR1 SGHTA, CDR2 FQGNSA. The CDR3 has 14 amino acids. The CDR3 DNA follows: TGTGCCAGCAGCTCATCGTACCTGAACACTGAAGCTTTCTTT. It translates to CASSSSYLNTEAFF. The full variable domain, in which reference TRBV7-2 and TRBJ1-1 provide the parts outside the CDR3, is GAGVSQSPSNKVTEKGKDVELRCDPISGHTALYWYRQSLGQGLEFLIYFQGNSAPDKSGLPSDRFSAERTGGSVSTLTIQRTQQEDSAVYLCASSSSYLNTEAFFGQGTRLTVV.

Regarding this clonotype: A clone one base away is much larger, so this may be a read error. The CDR3 loop reads CASGLAGDWETQYF. The DNA for the CDR3 is TGTGCCAGCGGCTTAGCGGGAGACTGGGAGACCCAGTACTTC. The chain couples TRBV11-2 to TRBJ2-5; 9 nucleotides line up with TRBD2. The CDR3 extends over 14 amino acids. From germline, CDR1 is SGHAT and CDR2 FQNNGV.

This clonotype was counted ten times or more. The CDR3 protein is CSARPLAGLSYEQYF. The CDR3 nucleotides read TGCAGTGCGAGGCCCTTAGCGGGACTATCCTACGAGCAGTACTTC. The V gene is TRBV20-1, the J gene TRBJ2-7; TRBD2 aligns across 8 bases. V trimming: 6 bases; J trimming: 1 base; junction bases outside the gene matches: 11. This CDR3 region has 15 residues. The V gene's germline CDR1 is DFQATT and CDR2 SNEGSKA (reference sequence).

The V call is TRBV30, the J call TRBJ2-2; D is unclear. Germline lookup yields CDR1 GTSNPN and CDR2 SVGIG (reference sequence). This CDR3 is 13 amino acids long. With 7 bases removed from V and 4 bases from J, the gap between germline ends came to 13 bases. CDR3 nucleotide sequence: TGTGCCTTGGACGTCCCTCTCACCGGGGAGCTGTTTTTT. Translation gives CALDVPLTGELFF.

This rearrangement joins TRBV28 to TRBJ2-1; D remains unclear. V was trimmed by 3 bases and J by 3 bases, leaving 12 bases between them. The germline V gene encodes CDR1 MDHEN and CDR2 SYDVKM. CDR3 length: 15 residues. In nucleotides, the CDR3 is TGTGCCAGCAGTTTTTCGGCCTTTAACTACAATGAGCAGTTCTTC. This sequence encodes CASSFSAFNYNEQFF.

This clonotype was seen ten or more times. V is TRBV10-2 and J is TRBJ2-7; 8 bases align to TRBD2. Germline trimming cut 3 bases from V and 5 bases from J; bases unmatched to any gene: 12. The CDR3 is made up of 16 amino acids. Germline CDR1 WSHSY, CDR2 SAAADI. CDR3 bases: TGCGCCAGCAGTGAATACGAGCGGGAGAACGGCCACGAGCAGTACTTC. Translated, it gives CASSEYERENGHEQYF.